A selection of T cell receptor beta chains follows, all from one sample in a study of blood T cell repertoires in COVID-19. Clones were read by immunoSEQ multiplex PCR, and TCRdb kept only the in-frame ones, dropping some. The data hold roughly 500,000 clones, with approximately 89% observed a single time. Specimen: peripheral blood. Receptors were obtained from a man between 18 and 35 years old with COVID-19, enrolled during active disease. The CDR3 runs from the conserved cysteine through the conserved F or W. D genes are given only for firm matches. Only some rows state a clone size, as once, few, many or a class for expanded clones.

v_call,d_call,cdr3_length,j_call,clone_size,cdr3_aa,cdr3_nt
TRBV30,NA,15,TRBJ1-5,NA,CAWSVGARGNQPQHF,TGTGCCTGGAGTGTGGGGGCCCGGGGCAATCAGCCCCAGCATTTT
TRBV11-1,NA,16,TRBJ2-5,NA,CASSSSGTPKEKTQYF,TGTGCCAGCAGCTCCTCCGGGACACCAAAGGAGAAGACCCAGTACTTC
TRBV7-9,TRBD1,15,TRBJ1-6,few,CASSTTGGARSPLHF,TGTGCCAGCAGCACCACAGGGGGCGCGAGGTCACCCCTCCACTTT
TRBV2,NA,15,TRBJ1-3,NA,CASSRDLTSGNTIYF,TGTGCCAGCAGTCGGGATTTAACGTCTGGAAACACCATATATTTT
TRBV12-5,NA,16,TRBJ1-5,NA,CASGLAWPGGNQPQHF,TGTGCTAGTGGTTTGGCCTGGCCAGGGGGCAATCAGCCCCAGCATTTT
TRBV18,NA,15,TRBJ2-2,NA,CASSVQVANTGELFF,TGTGCCAGCTCAGTCCAGGTTGCGAACACCGGGGAGCTGTTTTTT
TRBV7-9,NA,15,TRBJ1-4,NA,CASSLEATVNEKLFF,TGTGCCAGCAGCTTAGAAGCAACAGTTAATGAAAAACTGTTTTTT
TRBV5-6,TRBD1,15,TRBJ2-7,NA,CASSLRAGGIYEQYF,TGTGCCAGCAGCTTGAGGGCAGGGGGCATCTACGAGCAGTACTTC
TRBV27,TRBD2,15,TRBJ2-3,NA,CASSSRTSGRDTQYF,TGTGCCAGCAGCTCCCGGACTAGCGGGAGAGATACGCAGTATTTT
TRBV6-6,NA,16,TRBJ2-5,many,CASSYAVRVSQETQYF,TGTGCCAGCAGTTACGCCGTTCGGGTCAGCCAAGAGACCCAGTACTTC
TRBV7-5,NA,9,TRBJ2-7,NA,CVRAYEQYF,TGTGTCAGAGCGTACGAGCAGTACTTC